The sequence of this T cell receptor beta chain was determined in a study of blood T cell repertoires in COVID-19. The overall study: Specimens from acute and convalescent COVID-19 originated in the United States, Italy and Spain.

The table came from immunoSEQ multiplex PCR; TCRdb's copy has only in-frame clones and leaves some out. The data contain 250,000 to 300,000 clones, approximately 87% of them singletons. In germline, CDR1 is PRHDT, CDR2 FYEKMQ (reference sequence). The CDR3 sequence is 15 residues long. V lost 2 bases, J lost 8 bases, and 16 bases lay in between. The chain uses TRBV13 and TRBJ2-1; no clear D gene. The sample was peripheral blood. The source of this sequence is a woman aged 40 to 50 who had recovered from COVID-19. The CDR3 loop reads CASSLRQVDLDEQFF. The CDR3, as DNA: TGTGCCAGCAGCTTAAGGCAGGTTGACCTCGATGAGCAGTTCTTC.